A single sample gave rise to the 15 T cell receptor beta chains below, sequenced in a study of tumor-infiltrating lymphocytes in localized non-small cell lung cancer. Clones were sequenced by immunoSEQ multiplex PCR, and TCRdb holds only the in-frame ones, with some missing. In the table there are 9,500 to 15,000 clones, about four fifths of which are singletons. The sequencing input was lung tumor tissue. The receptor source for this set is a human donor with non-small cell lung cancer.

This clone was seen once. V and J are TRBV14 and TRBJ1-2; D unclear. CDR3 length: 14 amino acids. V lost 0 bases and J lost 2, with 7 bases in between. Per the germline V gene, CDR1 is SGHDN and CDR2 is FVKESK. The DNA of the CDR3 is TGTGCCAGCAGCCAAGAGCGTAGAAACTATGGCTACACCTTC. Protein: CASSQERRNYGYTF.

The chain recombines TRBV7-8 with TRBJ2-1; maybe TRBD1 (6 bases). The CDR3 totals 19 residues. V was cut by 1 base and J by 4 bases, with 23 bases left in between. The germline gives CDR1 SGHVS, CDR2 FQNEAQ. The CDR3 spells CASSLEVGQGQGHYNEQFF. The DNA for the CDR3 is TGTGCCAGCAGCTTAGAGGTTGGGCAGGGTCAGGGACATTACAATGAGCAGTTCTTC.

This clone was picked up a small number of times. This chain uses TRBV5-4 with TRBJ1-5, with D possibly matching TRBD1 (5 bases). Trimming stripped 7 bases from V and 1 base from J, with 9 bases between. CDR3 length: 13 residues. Germline assignment: CDR1 SGHNT and CDR2 YYREEE (reference sequence). The CDR3 is CASHGTSNQPQHF. In nucleotides, the CDR3 is TGTGCCAGCCACGGGACCAGCAATCAGCCCCAGCATTTT.

V and J are TRBV5-4 and TRBJ2-3; 10 bases agree with TRBD2. Germline V gene sequence: CDR1 SGHNT, CDR2 YYREEE (reference sequence). CDR3 length equals 17 residues. The J segment lost 2 bases and the V segment lost 1 base, leaving 7 bases of the junction unmatched. CDR3 sequence: CASSLSSGGRVTDTQYF. The CDR3 nucleotides read TGTGCCAGCAGCTTGAGTAGCGGGGGGCGGGTCACAGATACGCAGTATTTT.

J is TRBJ2-1 and V is TRBV7-2; D uncertain. The germline gives CDR1 SGHTA, CDR2 FQGNSA. V was pared by 1 base and J by 0 bases, with 7 bases between. The CDR3 covers 15 residues. CDR3 loop: CASSLDLSSYNEQFF. The CDR3 nucleotides are TGTGCCAGCAGCTTAGACCTAAGCTCCTACAATGAGCAGTTCTTC.

In this sample, this clone turned up a few times. The J gene is TRBJ1-1, the V gene TRBV29-1; D not resolved. The germline V gene encodes CDR1 SQVTM and CDR2 ANQGSEA. The V gene lost 5 bases and the J gene lost 9 bases, with 13 bases spanning the gap. The CDR3 has 11 residues. The CDR3 coding sequence is TGCAGCGTTTTGATTGTGGAGAAAGCTTTCTTT. Its protein is CSVLIVEKAFF.

The V call is TRBV2, the J call TRBJ1-4, with no clear D. This CDR3 spans 14 amino acids. The germline V gene encodes CDR1 SNHLY and CDR2 FYNNEI. The ends were cut back, 4 bases at V and 6 bases at J, with 12 bases in the middle. The DNA for the CDR3 is TGTGCCAGCAGTGGATTCGCCCTACATGAAAAACTGTTTTTT. It codes for CASSGFALHEKLFF.

This chain uses TRBV5-6 with TRBJ1-1; weak D call: TRBD1 (5 bases). The CDR3 loop spans 13 amino acids. The germline gives CDR1 SGHDT, CDR2 YYEEEE. V lost 4 bases, J lost 4 bases, and 11 bases lay in between. In nucleotides, the CDR3 is TGTGCCAGCAGCGGGGTTAGGGGCACTGAAGCTTTCTTT. Its translation: CASSGVRGTEAFF.

V usage is TRBV4-3 and J usage is TRBJ2-5; 7 bases match TRBD1. The CDR3 extends over 15 amino acids. Germline-derived CDR1 and CDR2 are LGHNA and YSLEER. V was clipped by 1 base and J by 4 bases; unmatched bases: 6. This CDR3 is CASSQAWAGGETQYF. DNA for the CDR3: TGCGCCAGCAGCCAAGCATGGGCAGGGGGAGAGACCCAGTACTTC.

The gene calls are TRBV2 and TRBJ2-5, with unresolved D. The CDR3 extends over 12 amino acids. V lost 6 bases, J lost 1 base, and 6 bases lay in between. CDR1 is SNHLY, CDR2 FYNNEI, per germline. The CDR3 is CASRGFQETQYF. CDR3 DNA: TGTGCCAGCAGAGGGTTCCAAGAGACCCAGTACTTC.

The chain links TRBV28 to TRBJ1-5; tentative D call: TRBD1 (5 bases). Trimming took off 3 bases at V and 5 bases at J, with 11 bases between the two ends. This CDR3 is built from 14 residues. Per germline, CDR1 MDHEN and CDR2 SYDVKM. CDR3 nucleotide sequence: TGTGCCAGCAGTTTTGGGGCAGTGTATCAGCCCCAGCATTTT. It specifies CASSFGAVYQPQHF. Supplemented by reference TRBV28 and TRBJ1-5, the full variable domain reads DVKVTQSSRYLVKRTGEKVFLECVQDMDHENMFWYRQDPGLGLRLIYFSYDVKMKEKGDIPEGYSVSREKKERFSLILESASTNQTSMYLCASSFGAVYQPQHFGDGTRLSIL.

This clone has a handful of counts. CDR3 nucleotide sequence: TGCGCCAGCAGTGAGTCGGGACTAGGGGCAGATACGCAGTATTTT. Translation: CASSESGLGADTQYF. The chain carries TRBV10-1 and TRBJ2-3; 8 bases align to TRBD2. V lost 0 bases and J lost 4; bases outside the gene matches: 3. This CDR3 has 15 residues. Germline values: CDR1 WNHNN, CDR2 SYGVQD (reference sequence).

The chain uses TRBV19 and TRBJ1-4; D may be TRBD1 (5 bases). Germline CDR1 and CDR2: LNHDA and SQIVND (reference sequence). This CDR3 contains 16 residues. Trimming cost V 5 bases and J 5 bases, with 18 bases left between them. The CDR3 is CASSRGPGGENEKLFF. The CDR3 DNA reads TGTGCCAGTAGTCGAGGGCCCGGGGGGGAGAATGAAAAACTGTTTTTT. The full variable domain, its missing parts supplied by reference TRBV19 and TRBJ1-4, is DGGITQSPKYLFRKEGQNVTLSCEQNLNHDAMYWYRQDPGQGLRLIYYSQIVNDFQKGDIAEGYSVSREKKESFPLTVTSAQKNPTAFYLCASSRGPGGENEKLFFGSGTQLSVL.

The V and J genes are TRBV5-6 and TRBJ1-1; no clear D gene. The CDR3 is made up of 14 amino acids. Trimming stripped 4 bases from V and 3 bases from J, with 13 bases between. Germline values: CDR1 SGHDT, CDR2 YYEEEE. CDR3 sequence (DNA): TGTGCCAGCAGCGAATGGCCTGCTGACACTGAAGCTTTCTTT. Translated, it gives CASSEWPADTEAFF.

The chain has TRBV7-2 and TRBJ2-1; D perhaps matches TRBD1 (5 bases). Germline V gene data show CDR1 as SGHTA and CDR2 as FQGNSA. This CDR3 is 15 amino acids long. Trimming removed 6 bases at V and 6 bases at J, with 18 bases between. The CDR3 here is CASRSQGSIPNEQFF. The CDR3 bases are TGTGCCAGCAGGTCCCAGGGTAGCATTCCCAATGAGCAGTTCTTC.